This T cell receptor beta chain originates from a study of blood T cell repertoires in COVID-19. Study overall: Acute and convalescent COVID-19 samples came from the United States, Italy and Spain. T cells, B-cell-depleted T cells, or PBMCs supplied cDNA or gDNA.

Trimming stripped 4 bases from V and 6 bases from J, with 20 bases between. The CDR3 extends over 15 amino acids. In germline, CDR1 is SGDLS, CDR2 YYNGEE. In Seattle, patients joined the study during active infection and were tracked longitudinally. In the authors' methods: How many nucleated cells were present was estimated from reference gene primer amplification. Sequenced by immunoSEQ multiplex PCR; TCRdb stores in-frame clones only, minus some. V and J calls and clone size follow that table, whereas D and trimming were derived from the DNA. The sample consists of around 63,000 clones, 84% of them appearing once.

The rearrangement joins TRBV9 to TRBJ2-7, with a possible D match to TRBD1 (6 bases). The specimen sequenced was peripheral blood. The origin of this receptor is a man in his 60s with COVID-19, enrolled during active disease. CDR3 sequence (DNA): TGTGCCAGCAGCCCACAAGGGGGACCATTTACCGAGCAGTACTTC. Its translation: CASSPQGGPFTEQYF.